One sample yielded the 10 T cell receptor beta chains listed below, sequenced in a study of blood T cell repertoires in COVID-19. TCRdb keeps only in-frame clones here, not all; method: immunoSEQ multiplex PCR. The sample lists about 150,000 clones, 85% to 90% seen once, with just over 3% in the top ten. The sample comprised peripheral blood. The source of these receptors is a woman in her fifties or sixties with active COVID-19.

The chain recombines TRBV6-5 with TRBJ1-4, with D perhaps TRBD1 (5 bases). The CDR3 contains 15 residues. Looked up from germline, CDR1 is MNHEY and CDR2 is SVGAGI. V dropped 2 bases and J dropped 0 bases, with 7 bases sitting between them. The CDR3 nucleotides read TGTGCCAGCAGTTACGGGGCCGCAACTAATGAAAAACTGTTTTTT. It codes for CASSYGAATNEKLFF.

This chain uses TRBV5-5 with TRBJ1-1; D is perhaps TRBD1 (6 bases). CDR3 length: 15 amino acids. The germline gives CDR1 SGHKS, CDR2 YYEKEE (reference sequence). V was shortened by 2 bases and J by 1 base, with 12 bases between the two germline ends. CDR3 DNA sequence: TGTGCCAGCAGCTTTTGGACAGAATCGAACACTGAAGCTTTCTTT. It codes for CASSFWTESNTEAFF.

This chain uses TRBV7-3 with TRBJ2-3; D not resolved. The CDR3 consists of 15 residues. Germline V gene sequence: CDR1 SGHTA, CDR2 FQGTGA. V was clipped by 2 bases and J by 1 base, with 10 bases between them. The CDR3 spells CASSLASTGTDTQYF. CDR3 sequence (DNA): TGTGCCAGCAGCTTAGCCTCAACTGGCACAGATACGCAGTATTTT.

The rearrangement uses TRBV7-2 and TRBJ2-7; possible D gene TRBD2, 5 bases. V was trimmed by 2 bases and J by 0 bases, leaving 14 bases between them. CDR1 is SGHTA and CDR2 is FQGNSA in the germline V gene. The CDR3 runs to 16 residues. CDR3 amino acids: CASSLRLYGNSYEQYF. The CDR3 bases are TGTGCCAGCAGCTTACGTCTTTACGGGAACTCCTACGAGCAGTACTTC.

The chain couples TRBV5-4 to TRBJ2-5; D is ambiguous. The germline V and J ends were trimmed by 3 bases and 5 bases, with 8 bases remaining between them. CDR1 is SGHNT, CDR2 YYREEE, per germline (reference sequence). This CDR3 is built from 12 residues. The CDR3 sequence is CASSYIQETQYF. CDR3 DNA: TGTGCCAGCAGCTACATCCAGGAGACCCAGTACTTC.

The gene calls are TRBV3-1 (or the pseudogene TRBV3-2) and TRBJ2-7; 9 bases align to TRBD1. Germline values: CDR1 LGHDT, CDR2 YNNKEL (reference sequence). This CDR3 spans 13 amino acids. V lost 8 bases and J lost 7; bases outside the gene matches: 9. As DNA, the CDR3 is TGTGCCAGCGGGACAGGGAGCAACAGGGAGCAGTACTTC. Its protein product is CASGTGSNREQYF.

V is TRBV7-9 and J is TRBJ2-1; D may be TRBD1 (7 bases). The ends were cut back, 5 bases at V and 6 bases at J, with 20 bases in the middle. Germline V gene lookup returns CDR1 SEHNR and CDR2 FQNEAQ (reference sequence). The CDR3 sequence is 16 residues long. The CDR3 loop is CASSPPPGQGGNEQFF. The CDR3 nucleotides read TGTGCCAGCAGCCCCCCGCCTGGGCAGGGGGGCAATGAGCAGTTCTTC.

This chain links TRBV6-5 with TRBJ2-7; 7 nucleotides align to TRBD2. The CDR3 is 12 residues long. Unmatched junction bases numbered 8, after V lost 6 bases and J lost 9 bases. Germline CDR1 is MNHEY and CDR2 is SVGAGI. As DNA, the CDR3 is TGTGCCAGCAGGACCGGGAGGCAAACGCAGTACTTC. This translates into CASRTGRQTQYF.

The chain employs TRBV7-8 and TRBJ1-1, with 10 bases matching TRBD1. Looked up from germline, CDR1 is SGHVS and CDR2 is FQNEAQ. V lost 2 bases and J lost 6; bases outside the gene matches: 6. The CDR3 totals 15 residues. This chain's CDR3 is CASSLRDRGTPEAFF. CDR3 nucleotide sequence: TGTGCCAGCAGCTTAAGGGACAGGGGAACTCCTGAAGCTTTCTTT.

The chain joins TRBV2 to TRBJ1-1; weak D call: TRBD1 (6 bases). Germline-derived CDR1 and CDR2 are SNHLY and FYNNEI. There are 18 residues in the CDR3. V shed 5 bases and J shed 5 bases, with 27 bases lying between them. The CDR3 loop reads CASSLGLGWGLRRTEAFF. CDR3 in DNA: TGTGCCAGCAGTTTGGGCCTTGGGTGGGGGCTAAGAAGGACTGAAGCTTTCTTT. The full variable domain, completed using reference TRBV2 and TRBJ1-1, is EPEVTQTPSHQVTQMGQEVILRCVPISNHLYFYWYRQILGQKVEFLVSFYNNEISEKSEIFDDQFSVERPDGSNFTLKIRSTKLEDSAMYFCASSLGLGWGLRRTEAFFGQGTRLTVV.